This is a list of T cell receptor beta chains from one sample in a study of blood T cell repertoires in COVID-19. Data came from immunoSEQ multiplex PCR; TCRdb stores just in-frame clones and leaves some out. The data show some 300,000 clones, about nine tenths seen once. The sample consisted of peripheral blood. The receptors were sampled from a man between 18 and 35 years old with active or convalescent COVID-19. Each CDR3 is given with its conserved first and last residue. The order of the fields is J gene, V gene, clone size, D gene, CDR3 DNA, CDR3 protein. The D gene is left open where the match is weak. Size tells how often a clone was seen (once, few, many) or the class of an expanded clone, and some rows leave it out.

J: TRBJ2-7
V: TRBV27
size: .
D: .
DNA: TGTGCCAGCAGGGAACTCGGGACCTACGAGCAGTACTTC
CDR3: CASRELGTYEQYF

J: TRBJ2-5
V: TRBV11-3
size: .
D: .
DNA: TGTGCCAGCAGCCCTGGAGGGGAAGAGACCCAGTACTTC
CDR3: CASSPGGEETQYF

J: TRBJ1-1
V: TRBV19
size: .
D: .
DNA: TGTGCCAGTACCCCTGAGGACAGACTGAACACTGAAGCTTTCTTT
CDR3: CASTPEDRLNTEAFF

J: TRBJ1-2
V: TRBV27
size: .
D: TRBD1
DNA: TGTGCCACCCATGGGACAGGAACTTATGGCTACACCTTC
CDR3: CATHGTGTYGYTF

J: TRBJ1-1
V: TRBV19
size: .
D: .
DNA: TGTGCCAGTAGTATACAACCCCGAGTGAACACTGAAGCTTTCTTT
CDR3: CASSIQPRVNTEAFF

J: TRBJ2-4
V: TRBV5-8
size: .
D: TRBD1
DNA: TGTGCCAGCAGCCGTCCCCGGACAGGGGGTTGGGGCAAAAACATTCAGTACTTC
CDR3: CASSRPRTGGWGKNIQYF

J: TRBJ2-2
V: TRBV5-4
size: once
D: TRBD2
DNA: TGTGCCAGCAGCTTGGGACTAGCGGGGAACACCGGGGAGCTGTTTTTT
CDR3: CASSLGLAGNTGELFF

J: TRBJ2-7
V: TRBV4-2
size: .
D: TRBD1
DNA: TGTGCCAGCAGCCAAGAAAAGGGGACAGGGGGCTACGAGCAGTACTTC
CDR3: CASSQEKGTGGYEQYF

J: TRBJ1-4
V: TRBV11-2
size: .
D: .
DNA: TGTGCCACCCAGGCAGGGCTATATGAAAAACTGTTTTTT
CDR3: CATQAGLYEKLFF

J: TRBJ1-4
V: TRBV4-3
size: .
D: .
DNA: TGCGCCAGCAGCCAAGGAGACAGATCAACTAATGAAAAACTGTTTTTT
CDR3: CASSQGDRSTNEKLFF

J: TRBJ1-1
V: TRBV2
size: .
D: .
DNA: TGTGCCATCAACAGGGCAGCTTACACTGAAGCTTTCTTT
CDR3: CAINRAAYTEAFF

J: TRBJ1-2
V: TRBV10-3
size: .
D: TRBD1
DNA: TGTGCCATCAGTGAGTCGGACGGGACAGCTGATGGCTACACCTTC
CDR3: CAISESDGTADGYTF

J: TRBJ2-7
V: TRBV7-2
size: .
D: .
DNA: TGTGCCAGCAGCCATTTTTTAGACTCCTACGAGCAGTACTTC
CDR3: CASSHFLDSYEQYF

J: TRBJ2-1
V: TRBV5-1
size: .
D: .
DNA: TGCGCCAGCAGCTTGGATCAGCGGACCTACAATGAGCAGTTCTTC
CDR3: CASSLDQRTYNEQFF

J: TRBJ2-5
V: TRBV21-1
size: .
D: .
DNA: TGTGCCAGCAGCAAAGGGACGAGAGGGCTGACCCAGTACTTC
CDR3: CASSKGTRGLTQYF

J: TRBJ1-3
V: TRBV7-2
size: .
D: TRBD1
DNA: TGTGCCAGCAGCTTAGAGGGGGCGAACGGAAACACCATATATTTT
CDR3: CASSLEGANGNTIYF

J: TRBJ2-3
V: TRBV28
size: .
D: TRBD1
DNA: TGTGCCAGCAGACAGCCCGGGACAGGGTCAGATACGCAGTATTTT
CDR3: CASRQPGTGSDTQYF

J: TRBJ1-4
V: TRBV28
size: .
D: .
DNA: TGTGCCAGCAGCTCTGGGAGAATGGATTCAACTAATGAAAAACTGTTTTTT
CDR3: CASSSGRMDSTNEKLFF

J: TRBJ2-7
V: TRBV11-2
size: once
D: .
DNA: TGTGCCAGCAGCTTATCCCACAACTACGAGCAGTACTTC
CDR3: CASSLSHNYEQYF

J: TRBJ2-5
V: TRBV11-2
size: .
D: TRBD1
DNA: TGTGCCAGCAGCAACTGGGGGGACAGGGGAGAGACCCAGTACTTC
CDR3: CASSNWGDRGETQYF

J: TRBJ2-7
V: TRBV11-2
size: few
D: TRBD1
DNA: TGTGCCAGCAGTCTGACAGGGGCTTCATCCTACGAGCAGTACTTC
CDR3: CASSLTGASSYEQYF

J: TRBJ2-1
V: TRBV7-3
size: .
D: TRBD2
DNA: TGTGCCAGCAGCTCGGGACTAGGAGGCAATGAGCAGTTCTTC
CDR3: CASSSGLGGNEQFF

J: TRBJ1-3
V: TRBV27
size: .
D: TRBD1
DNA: TGTGCCAGCGGGACGGGACAGGGCGGGAGCACCATATATTTT
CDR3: CASGTGQGGSTIYF

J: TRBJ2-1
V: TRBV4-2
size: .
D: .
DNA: TGTGCCAGCAGCCAAGATTCCCTGCTATCCTACAATGAGCAGTTCTTC
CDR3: CASSQDSLLSYNEQFF

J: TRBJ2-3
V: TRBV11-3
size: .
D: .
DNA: TGTGCCAGCAGCCCAGGGCGGGGTGTCACAGATACGCAGTATTTT
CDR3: CASSPGRGVTDTQYF

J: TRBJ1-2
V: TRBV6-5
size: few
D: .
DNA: TGTGCCAGCAGTTACTGGCAGGGACTTGGCGGCTACACCTTC
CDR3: CASSYWQGLGGYTF

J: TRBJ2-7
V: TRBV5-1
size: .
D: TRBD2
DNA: TGCGCCAGCAGCTTGGTGTCTAGCGGGACATCCGGAGAGCAGTACTTC
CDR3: CASSLVSSGTSGEQYF

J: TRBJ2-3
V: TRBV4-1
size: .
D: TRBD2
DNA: TGCGCCAGCAGCCAAGAGGTAGCGGGAGGCACAGATACGCAGTATTTT
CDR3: CASSQEVAGGTDTQYF

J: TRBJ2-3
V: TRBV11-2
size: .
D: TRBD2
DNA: TGTGCCAGCAGCTCGGAAGCGGGGGCCACAGATACGCAGTATTTT
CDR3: CASSSEAGATDTQYF

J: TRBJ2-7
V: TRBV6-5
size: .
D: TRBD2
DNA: TGTGCCAGCAGTAACGGACTAGTTCTCTACGAGCAGTACTTC
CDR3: CASSNGLVLYEQYF

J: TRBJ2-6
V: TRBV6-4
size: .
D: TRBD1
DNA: TGTGCCAGCAGTGACTCGAGAGGGACAGGGCCATACTCTGGGGCCAACGTCCTGACTTTC
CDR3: CASSDSRGTGPYSGANVLTF

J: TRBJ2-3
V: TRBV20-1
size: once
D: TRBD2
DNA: TGCAGTGCTAGTGAGGTTGTGGCGGGGGGCACAGATACGCAGTATTTT
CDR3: CSASEVVAGGTDTQYF

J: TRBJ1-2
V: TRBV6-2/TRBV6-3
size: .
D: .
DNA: TGTGCCAGCAGTTATCCGGGGGTCTATGGCTACACCTTC
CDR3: CASSYPGVYGYTF

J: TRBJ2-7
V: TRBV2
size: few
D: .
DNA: TGTGCCAGCAGTGTGGACATTGAGAACGAGCAGTACTTC
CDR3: CASSVDIENEQYF

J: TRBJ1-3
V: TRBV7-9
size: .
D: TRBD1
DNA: TGTGCCAGCAGCCCAAGGACAGGGTCAAACTCTGGAAACACCATATATTTT
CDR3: CASSPRTGSNSGNTIYF

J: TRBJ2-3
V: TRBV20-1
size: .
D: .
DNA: TGCAGTGCTAGTTACGACAGTAGCACAGATACGCAGTATTTT
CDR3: CSASYDSSTDTQYF

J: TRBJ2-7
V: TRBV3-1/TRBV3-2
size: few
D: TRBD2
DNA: TGTGCCAGCAGCCAACCAGAGACAGGGCCGCGGGGGACTAGCTACTACGAGCAGTACTTC
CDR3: CASSQPETGPRGTSYYEQYF

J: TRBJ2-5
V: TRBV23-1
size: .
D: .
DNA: TGCGCCAGCAGAGCTAGGGGATGGGAGACCCAGTACTTC
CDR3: CASRARGWETQYF

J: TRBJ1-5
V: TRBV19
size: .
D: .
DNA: TGTGCCAGTAGCCAACCGGGGGATAGCAATCAGCCCCAGCATTTT
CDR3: CASSQPGDSNQPQHF

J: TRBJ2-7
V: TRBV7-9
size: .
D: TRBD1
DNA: TGTGCCAGCAGCTCCGGGACAGGGTACACCTACGAGCAGTACTTC
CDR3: CASSSGTGYTYEQYF

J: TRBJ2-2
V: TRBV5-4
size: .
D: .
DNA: TGTGCCAGCAGCTTGGGACAGAACACCGGGGAGCTGTTTTTT
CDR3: CASSLGQNTGELFF

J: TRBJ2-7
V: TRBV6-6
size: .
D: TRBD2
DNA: TGTGCCAGCTCCCCAGCGGGGGGCCGCTACGAGCAGTACTTC
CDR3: CASSPAGGRYEQYF

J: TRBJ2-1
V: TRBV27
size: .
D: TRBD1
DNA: TGTGCCAGCAGTCTGGGGACAGGGATCAGCAATGAGCAGTTCTTC
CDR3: CASSLGTGISNEQFF

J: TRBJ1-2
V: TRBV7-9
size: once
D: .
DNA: TGTGCCAGCAGCTTCCTCGGACAGAGCTACACCTTC
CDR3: CASSFLGQSYTF

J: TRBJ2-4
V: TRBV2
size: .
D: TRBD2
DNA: TGTGCCAGCAGTCCGACTAGCCGCGGAGCCAAAAACATTCAGTACTTC
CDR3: CASSPTSRGAKNIQYF